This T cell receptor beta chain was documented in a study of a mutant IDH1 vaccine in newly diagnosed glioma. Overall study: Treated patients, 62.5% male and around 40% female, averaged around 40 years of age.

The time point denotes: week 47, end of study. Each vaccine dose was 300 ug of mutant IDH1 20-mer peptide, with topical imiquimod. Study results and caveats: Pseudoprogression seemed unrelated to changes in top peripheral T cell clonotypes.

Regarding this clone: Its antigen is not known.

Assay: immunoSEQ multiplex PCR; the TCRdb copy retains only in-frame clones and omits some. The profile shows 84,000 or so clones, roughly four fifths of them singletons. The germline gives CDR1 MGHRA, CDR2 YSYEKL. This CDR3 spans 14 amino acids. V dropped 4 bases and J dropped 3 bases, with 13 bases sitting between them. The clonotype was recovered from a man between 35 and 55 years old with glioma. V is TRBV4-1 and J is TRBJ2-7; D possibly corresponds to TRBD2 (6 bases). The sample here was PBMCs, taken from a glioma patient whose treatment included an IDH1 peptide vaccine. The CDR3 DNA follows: TGCGCCAGCAGCCCCTCTCCGGGAGTCTACGAGCAGTACTTC. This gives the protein CASSPSPGVYEQYF.